This T cell receptor (beta chain) comes out of a study of T-cell memory formation after mild COVID-19. Background on the study: TCR clustering was largely donor specific.

UMIs and sample barcodes were carried by the TCR alpha and TCR beta cDNA libraries that 5'RACE produced using constant-segment primers. TCRdb itself ran the 5' RACE reads through MiXCR, one entry per CDR3 protein. Here the sample spans tens of thousands of distinct CDR3 sequences, roughly 15% being singletons. The V and J ends lost 5 bases and 5 bases respectively, with 21 bases between them. The CDR3 covers 16 residues. Germline CDR1 reads SGHTA; CDR2 reads FQGTGA. Study-level findings and limits: Nothing showed for sure that second-wave clones peaking on day 37 were SARS-CoV-2 specific. Whereas later expanders leaned CD4+, clones contracting day 15 to 85 showed a balanced CD4/CD8 makeup.

On this clonotype itself: Antigen unknown. This may be a read error, as it is one base from a much larger clone.

The origin of this receptor is an adult who had mild COVID-19 (a few samples of this study predate the infection). Cell type and time point are not known. The chain employs TRBV7-3 and TRBJ2-5; D might be TRBD1 or TRBD2, each matching 7 bases. Input material: PBMCs or a T cell subset sorted from them (not recorded which). In DNA, the CDR3 is TGTGCCAGCAGCCTCCGGGCAGGGGGAGGGTTGGAGACCCAGTACTTC. Its translation: CASSLRAGGGLETQYF.